This entry lists 9 T cell receptor beta chains sequenced from one sample in a study of blood T cell repertoires in COVID-19. The protocol was immunoSEQ multiplex PCR, while the TCRdb copy is restricted to in-frame clones and leaves out a portion. This sample yields about 300,000 clones, of which 88% are seen a single time; about 8.5% belongs to the top ten. The specimen was peripheral blood. The source is a man between 18 and 29 years old with active or convalescent COVID-19.

V gene TRBV5-1 combines with J gene TRBJ2-7; D may be TRBD1 (6 bases). The CDR3 loop spans 11 amino acids. V was clipped by 6 bases and J by 4 bases, with 8 bases between them. Germline V lookup: CDR1 SGHRS, CDR2 YFSETQ. The CDR3 region has the DNA TGCGCCAGCATGGGGGCATACGAGCAGTACTTC. Translation: CASMGAYEQYF. Complete variable domain (other parts from reference TRBV5-1 and TRBJ2-7): KAGVTQTPRYLIKTRGQQVTLSCSPISGHRSVSWYQQTPGQGLQFLFEYFSETQRNKGNFPGRFSGRQFSNSRSEMNVSTLELGDSALYLCASMGAYEQYFGPGTRLTVT.

The count of this clone is one. This chain joins TRBV5-1 and TRBJ2-1; 10 nucleotides match TRBD2. Germline CDR1 is SGHRS and CDR2 is YFSETQ. The CDR3 spans 16 residues. The V segment lost 2 bases and the J segment 4 bases; nucleotides outside the gene matches: 6. CDR3 region: CASSFLSGGAYNEQFF. The CDR3 nucleotides are TGCGCCAGCAGCTTTTTGAGCGGGGGGGCGTACAATGAGCAGTTCTTC.

The gene calls are TRBV7-3 and TRBJ2-3; D is possibly TRBD2 (5 bases). The CDR3 totals 15 residues. CDR1 and CDR2 (germline): SGHTA, FQGTGA. V was trimmed by 3 bases and J by 0 bases, leaving 10 bases between them. The CDR3 bases are TGTGCCAGCAGCTTCGGACGGGGAAGCACAGATACGCAGTATTTT. This encodes CASSFGRGSTDTQYF.

J is TRBJ1-5 and V is TRBV3-1 (or the pseudogene TRBV3-2); 9 bases fit TRBD1. Germline V gives CDR1 LGHDT, CDR2 YNNKEL (reference sequence). Trimming cost V 4 bases and J 3 bases; bases outside gene matches: 16. This CDR3 has 19 residues. This chain's CDR3 is CASSPKTGTGNAINQPQHF. The CDR3 DNA is TGTGCCAGCAGCCCAAAGACCGGGACAGGGAATGCTATCAATCAGCCCCAGCATTTT.

The J gene is TRBJ2-7, the V gene TRBV6-2 or TRBV6-3; the D gene is possibly TRBD1 (6 bases). This CDR3 has 16 amino acids. CDR1 is MNHEY and CDR2 is SVGEGT in the germline V gene. The germline V and J ends were trimmed by 2 bases and 2 bases, with 16 bases remaining between them. CDR3 in amino acids: CASSYGLTGIPYEQYF. In nucleotides, the CDR3 is TGTGCCAGCAGTTACGGGTTAACAGGGATCCCCTACGAGCAGTACTTC.

This sequence joins TRBV27 and TRBJ2-5; D perhaps matches TRBD2 (5 bases). Between the trimmed V and J ends, which lost 1 base and 5 bases, there was a span of 11 bases. The CDR3 runs to 14 residues. The V gene's germline CDR1 is MNHEY and CDR2 SMNVEV (reference sequence). The CDR3 DNA is TGTGCCAGCAGTTTATTCACGGGCGGGGAGACCCAGTACTTC. Residues: CASSLFTGGETQYF.

V usage is TRBV4-1 and J usage is TRBJ1-1; 8 bases line up with TRBD1. From germline, CDR1 is MGHRA and CDR2 YSYEKL. The CDR3 consists of 14 residues. Unmatched junction bases numbered 10, after V lost 5 bases and J lost 8 bases. The CDR3 region is CASSGRTGRQEAFF. In DNA form, the CDR3 reads TGCGCCAGCAGCGGTCGGACAGGGAGGCAGGAAGCTTTCTTT.

This clone was observed a few times. The rearrangement uses TRBV6-6 and TRBJ2-1, with TRBD1 identical over 7 bases. The CDR3 contains 12 residues. From germline, CDR1 is MNHNY and CDR2 SVGAGI (reference sequence). With V trimmed by 6 bases and J by 5 bases, 1 base remained unmatched. CDR3 amino acids: CASRGTDNEQFF. CDR3 sequence (DNA): TGTGCCAGCAGGGGGACAGACAATGAGCAGTTCTTC.

The chain is built from TRBV5-1 and TRBJ1-2; D uncertain. CDR1 and CDR2 (germline): SGHRS, YFSETQ. V shed 1 base and J shed 8 bases, with 12 bases lying between them. The CDR3 totals 13 residues. CDR3: CASSLSGVYGYTF. In nucleotides, the CDR3 is TGCGCCAGCAGCTTGTCCGGGGTCTACGGCTACACCTTC. The whole variable domain, remainder taken from reference TRBV5-1 and TRBJ1-2, is KAGVTQTPRYLIKTRGQQVTLSCSPISGHRSVSWYQQTPGQGLQFLFEYFSETQRNKGNFPGRFSGRQFSNSRSEMNVSTLELGDSALYLCASSLSGVYGYTFGSGTRLTVV.